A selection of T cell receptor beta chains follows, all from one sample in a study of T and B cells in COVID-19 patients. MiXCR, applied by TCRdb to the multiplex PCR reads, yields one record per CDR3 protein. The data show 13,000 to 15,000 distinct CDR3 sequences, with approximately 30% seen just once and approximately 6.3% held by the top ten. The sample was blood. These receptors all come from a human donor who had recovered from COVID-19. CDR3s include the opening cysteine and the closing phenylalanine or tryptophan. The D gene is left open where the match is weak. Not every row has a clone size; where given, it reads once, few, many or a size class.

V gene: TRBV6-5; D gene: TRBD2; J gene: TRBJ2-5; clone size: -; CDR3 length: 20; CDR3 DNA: TGTGCCAGCACCAACCCGGGGACTAGCGGGGGGGCGGGCCCCCAAGAGACCCAGTACTTC; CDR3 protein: CASTNPGTSGGAGPQETQYF
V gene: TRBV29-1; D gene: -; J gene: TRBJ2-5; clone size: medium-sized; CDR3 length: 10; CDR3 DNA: TGCAGTCTAGGACAAGAGACCCAGTACTTC; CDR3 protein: CSLGQETQYF
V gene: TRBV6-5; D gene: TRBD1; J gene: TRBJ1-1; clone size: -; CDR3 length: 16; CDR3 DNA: TGTGCCAGCAGTTACTCGCGGGACAGGGGGCACACTGAAGCTTTCTTT; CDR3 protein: CASSYSRDRGHTEAFF
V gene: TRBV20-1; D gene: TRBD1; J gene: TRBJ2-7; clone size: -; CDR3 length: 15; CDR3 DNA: TGCAGTGCTAAAAAGAGACGGGACAGGACTTACGAGCAGTACTTC; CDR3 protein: CSAKKRRDRTYEQYF
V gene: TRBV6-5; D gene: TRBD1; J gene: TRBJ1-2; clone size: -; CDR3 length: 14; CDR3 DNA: TGTGCCAGCACCAAACAGGGGGCGTTGAGTGGCTACACCTTC; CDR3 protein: CASTKQGALSGYTF
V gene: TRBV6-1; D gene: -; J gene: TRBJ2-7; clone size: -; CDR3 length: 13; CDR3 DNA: TGTGCCAGCAGGGGGGAGTTTACCTACGAGCAGTACTTC; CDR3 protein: CASRGEFTYEQYF
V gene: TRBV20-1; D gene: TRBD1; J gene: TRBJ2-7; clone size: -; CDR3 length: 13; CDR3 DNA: TGCAGTGCTCTCCTACAGGGGGCGGACGAGCAGTACTTC; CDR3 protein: CSALLQGADEQYF
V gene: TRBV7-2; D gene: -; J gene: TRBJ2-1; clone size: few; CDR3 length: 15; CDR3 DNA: TGTGCCAGCGATACTTGGGGCAGCTCCTACAATGAGCAGTTCTTC; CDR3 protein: CASDTWGSSYNEQFF
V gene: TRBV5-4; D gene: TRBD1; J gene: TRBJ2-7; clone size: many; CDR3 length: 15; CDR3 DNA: TGTGCCAGCAGCGGCCGGGACAGGGCCCTCGGGGAGCAGTACTTC; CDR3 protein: CASSGRDRALGEQYF
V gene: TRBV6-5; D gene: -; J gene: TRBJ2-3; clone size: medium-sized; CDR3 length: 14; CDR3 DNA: TGTGCCTCATTCGATTGGGCCAAGCCAGATACGCAGTATTTT; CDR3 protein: CASFDWAKPDTQYF